A selection of T cell receptor beta chains follows, all from one sample in a study of cytomegalovirus exposure and HLA in healthy donors. Repertoires were generated with immunoSEQ multiplex PCR, while TCRdb's copy carries only in-frame clones and drops some. The data show fewer than 75,000 clones, with roughly 80% seen just once and just under 3% held by the top ten. The specimen was PBMCs. The receptors originated from a woman in her twenties or thirties in good health and CMV-seronegative. Both conserved end residues are part of each CDR3.

V | CDR3
TRBV29-1 | CSVGSSGTEAFF
TRBV5-1 | CASSLGSGQETQYF
TRBV7-2 | CASNPGGHYGYTF
TRBV18 | CASSPTELYGYTF
TRBV6-5 | CASRAGVDRGHGYTF
TRBV27 | CASSLGKGGTNEKLFF
TRBV4-1 | CASSQDVPVNTEAFF
TRBV18 | CASSPTNSNTEAFF
TRBV19 | CASTDRVGTEAFF
TRBV5-1 | CASSPSGSSGETQYF
TRBV7-3 | CASSLTAGTEAFF
TRBV27 | CASRLRGAGELFF
TRBV23-1 | CASSHLPGQGATDTQYF
TRBV5-1 | CASSSGGGANEQFF
TRBV19 | CASSLGTPYNEQFF
TRBV18 | CASSRDREQPQHF
TRBV9 | CASSVDGGDTGELFF
TRBV19 | CASSRGRAFF
TRBV5-1 | CASSWLYSGSTDTQYF
TRBV27 | CASSPLNQPQHF
TRBV30 | CAWAPAGGIYYEQYF
TRBV10-3 | CAISEGQSPGGEAFF
TRBV5-1 | CASSKDRGTNQAFF
TRBV6-6 | CASRTLGLSTGELFF
TRBV5-1 | CASSLGLMETQYF
TRBV7-2 | CASSIRGQGNNEQFF
TRBV19 | CASSTQGAGTDTQYF
TRBV29-1 | CSSRRAGYNEQFF